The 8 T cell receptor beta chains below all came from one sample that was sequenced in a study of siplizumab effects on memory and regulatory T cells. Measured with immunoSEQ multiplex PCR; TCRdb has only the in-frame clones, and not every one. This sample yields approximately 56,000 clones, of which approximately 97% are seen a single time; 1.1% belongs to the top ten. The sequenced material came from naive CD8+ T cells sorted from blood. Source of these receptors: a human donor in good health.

In DNA form, the CDR3 reads TGTGCCAGCAGTGAACCCTTACTAGCGGGAGATAAGACCCAGTACTTC. Amino acids: CASSEPLLAGDKTQYF. The chain employs TRBV2 and TRBJ2-5; TRBD2 matches at 11 bases. V was clipped by 2 bases and J by 6 bases; unmatched bases: 8. This CDR3 has 16 residues. Germline V gives CDR1 SNHLY, CDR2 FYNNEI.

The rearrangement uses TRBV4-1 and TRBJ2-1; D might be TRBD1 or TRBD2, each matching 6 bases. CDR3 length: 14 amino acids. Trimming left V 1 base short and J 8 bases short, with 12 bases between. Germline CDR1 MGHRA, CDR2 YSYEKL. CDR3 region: CASSQVEGVYEQFF. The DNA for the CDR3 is TGCGCCAGCAGCCAAGTGGAGGGGGTGTATGAGCAGTTCTTC.

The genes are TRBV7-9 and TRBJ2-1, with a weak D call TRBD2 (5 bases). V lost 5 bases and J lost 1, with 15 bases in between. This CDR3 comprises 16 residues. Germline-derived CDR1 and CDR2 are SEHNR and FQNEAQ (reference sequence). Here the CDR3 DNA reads TGTGCCAGCAGCCGGATCCTCGGGATTTCCTACAATGAGCAGTTCTTC. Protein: CASSRILGISYNEQFF.

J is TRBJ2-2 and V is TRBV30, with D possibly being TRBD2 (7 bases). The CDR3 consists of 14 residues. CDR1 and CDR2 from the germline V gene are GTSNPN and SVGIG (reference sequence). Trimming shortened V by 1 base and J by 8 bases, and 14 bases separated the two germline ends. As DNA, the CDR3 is TGTGCCTGGAGTGAAGGGCGGGGGCATGGGGAGCTGTTTTTT. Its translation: CAWSEGRGHGELFF.

Here the CDR3 DNA reads TGTGCCACCCGGGGCGGGACAGGGCTCTCAACTAATGAAAAACTGTTTTTT. Encoded protein: CATRGGTGLSTNEKLFF. The chain couples TRBV5-5 to TRBJ1-4; 9 bases are shared with TRBD1. Trimming cost V 9 bases and J 0 bases; bases outside gene matches: 12. This CDR3 region has 17 residues. CDR1 is SGHKS and CDR2 is YYEKEE in the germline V gene (reference sequence).

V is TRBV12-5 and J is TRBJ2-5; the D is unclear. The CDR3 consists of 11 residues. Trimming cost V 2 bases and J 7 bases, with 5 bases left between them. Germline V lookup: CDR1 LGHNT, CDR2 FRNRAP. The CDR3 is CASGLFGTQYF. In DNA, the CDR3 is TGTGCTAGTGGTTTGTTCGGGACCCAGTACTTC.

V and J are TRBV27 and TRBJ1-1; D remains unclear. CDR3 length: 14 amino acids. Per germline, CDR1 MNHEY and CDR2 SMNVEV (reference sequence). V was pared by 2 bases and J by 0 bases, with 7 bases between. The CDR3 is CASSLKGLNTEAFF. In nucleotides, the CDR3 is TGTGCCAGCAGTTTAAAGGGCCTGAACACTGAAGCTTTCTTT.

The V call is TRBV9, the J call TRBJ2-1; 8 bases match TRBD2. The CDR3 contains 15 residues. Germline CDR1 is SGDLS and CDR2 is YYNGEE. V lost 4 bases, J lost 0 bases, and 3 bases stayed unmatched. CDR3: CASSSGTSSYNEQFF. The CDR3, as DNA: TGTGCCAGCAGCTCTGGGACTAGCTCCTACAATGAGCAGTTCTTC.